The clone carrying this T cell receptor beta chain has only a few counts. The entry originates in a study of human T cells and chemical hapten exposure. CDR3 length: 16 amino acids. Trimming pared 1 base from V and 5 bases from J, leaving 18 bases between. CDR1 and CDR2 (germline): SGHVS, FNYEAQ. Time point defined: patch test 3, about 24 weeks after DPC sensitization. The treatment is: therapeutic diphenylcyclopropenone sensitization with weekly scalp DPC. The starting material, unfractionated whole blood, was used for total RNA extraction. TCRdb recomputed calls from the RACE reads with MiXCR, one row per CDR3 protein. The repertoire holds 150,000 to 200,000 distinct CDR3 sequences, with roughly a quarter as singletons.

The clonotype originates from a woman in her thirties or forties with alopecia areata. Some clones in this sample may be carry-over from other donors' samples. This sequence joins TRBV7-6 and TRBJ2-7; D might be TRBD1 (8 bases). Sequencing used whole blood, obtained in connection with sensitization to the hapten diphenylcyclopropenone (DPC). This CDR3 is CASSLGSGTGANEQYF. DNA for the CDR3: TGTGCCAGCAGCTTAGGGAGCGGGACAGGAGCTAACGAGCAGTACTTC.